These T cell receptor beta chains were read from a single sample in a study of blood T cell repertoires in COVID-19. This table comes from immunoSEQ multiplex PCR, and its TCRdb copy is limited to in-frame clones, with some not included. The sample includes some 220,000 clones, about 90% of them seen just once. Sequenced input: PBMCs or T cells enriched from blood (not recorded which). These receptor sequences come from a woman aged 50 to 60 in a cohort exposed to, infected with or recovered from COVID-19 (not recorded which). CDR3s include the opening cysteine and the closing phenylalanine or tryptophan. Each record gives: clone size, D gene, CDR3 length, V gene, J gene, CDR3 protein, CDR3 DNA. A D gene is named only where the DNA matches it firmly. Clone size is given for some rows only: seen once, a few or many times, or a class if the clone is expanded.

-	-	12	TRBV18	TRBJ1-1	CASSQRNTEAFF	TGTGCCAGCTCACAGAGGAACACTGAAGCTTTCTTT
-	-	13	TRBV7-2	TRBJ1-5	CASSSRGNQPQHF	TGTGCCAGCAGCTCTCGGGGGAATCAGCCCCAGCATTTT
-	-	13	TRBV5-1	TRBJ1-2	CASSFETGLGYTF	TGCGCCAGCAGCTTCGAGACAGGCCTGGGCTACACCTTC
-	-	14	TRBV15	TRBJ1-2	CATRGREGNYGYTF	TGTGCCACCAGGGGCAGGGAGGGGAACTATGGCTACACCTTC
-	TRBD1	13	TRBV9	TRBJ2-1	CASSGRQGSEQFF	TGTGCCAGCAGCGGTCGACAGGGCAGTGAGCAGTTCTTC
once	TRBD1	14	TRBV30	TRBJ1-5	CAWSVDRGNQPQHF	TGTGCCTGGAGTGTGGACAGGGGAAATCAGCCCCAGCATTTT
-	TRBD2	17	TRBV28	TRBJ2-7	CASSLSRSGLATYEQYF	TGTGCCAGCAGTTTAAGTCGGTCGGGACTAGCGACCTACGAGCAGTACTTC
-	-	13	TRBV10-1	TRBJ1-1	CASSEYRDTEAFF	TGCGCCAGCAGTGAGTACCGGGACACTGAAGCTTTCTTT
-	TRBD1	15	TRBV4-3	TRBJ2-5	CASSQYRGPGGTQYF	TGCGCCAGCAGCCAATACAGGGGGCCCGGGGGGACCCAGTACTTC
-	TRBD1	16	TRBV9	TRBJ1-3	CASSAVQGAGGNTIYF	TGTGCCAGCAGCGCCGTACAGGGGGCGGGCGGAAACACCATATATTTT
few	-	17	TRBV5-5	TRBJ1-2	CASSLADNREGSDGYTF	TGTGCCAGCAGCCTGGCGGATAACAGGGAAGGTTCGGATGGCTACACCTTC
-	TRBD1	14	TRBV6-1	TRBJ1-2	CASSELGTAYGYTF	TGTGCCAGCAGTGAACTCGGGACAGCCTATGGCTACACCTTC
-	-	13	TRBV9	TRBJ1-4	CASKRADNEKLFF	TGTGCCAGCAAGCGAGCGGATAATGAAAAACTGTTTTTT
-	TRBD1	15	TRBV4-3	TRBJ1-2	CASSSDRGRDYGYTF	TGCGCCAGCAGCTCGGACAGGGGGCGGGACTATGGCTACACCTTC
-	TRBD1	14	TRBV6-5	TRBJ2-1	CASSKLDRGTEQFF	TGTGCCAGCAGTAAACTGGACAGGGGGACTGAGCAGTTCTTC
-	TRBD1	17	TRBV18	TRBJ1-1	CASSPRTGSLMNTEAFF	TGTGCCAGCTCACCACGGACAGGGAGTCTTATGAACACTGAAGCTTTCTTT
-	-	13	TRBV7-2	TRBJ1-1	CASRASANTEAFF	TGTGCCAGCAGAGCGTCCGCGAACACTGAAGCTTTCTTT
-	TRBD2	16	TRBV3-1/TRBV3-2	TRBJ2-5	CASSQLLAGGRETQYF	TGTGCCAGCAGCCAATTGCTAGCGGGGGGGCGAGAGACCCAGTACTTC
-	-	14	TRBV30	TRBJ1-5	CAWSDQGGNQPQHF	TGTGCCTGGAGTGATCAGGGTGGCAATCAGCCCCAGCATTTT
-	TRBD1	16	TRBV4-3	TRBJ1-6	CASSQDRGTGVSPLHF	TGCGCCAGCAGCCAAGATAGGGGGACAGGGGTGTCACCCCTCCACTTT
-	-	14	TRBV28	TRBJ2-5	CASQYVAHQETQYF	TGTGCCAGCCAATATGTAGCGCATCAAGAGACCCAGTACTTC
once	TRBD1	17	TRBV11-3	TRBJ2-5	CASSRGVTGGIQETQYF	TGTGCCAGCAGCCGAGGCGTCACAGGGGGCATCCAAGAGACCCAGTACTTC
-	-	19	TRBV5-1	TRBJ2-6	CASREVGSSGASGANVLTF	TGCGCCAGCAGGGAGGTTGGCAGCAGTGGAGCCTCTGGGGCCAACGTCCTGACTTTC
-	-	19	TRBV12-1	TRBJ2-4	CASSFEGQFVVLAKNIQYF	TGTGCCAGCAGCTTTGAGGGACAGTTTGTGGTACTAGCCAAAAACATTCAGTACTTC
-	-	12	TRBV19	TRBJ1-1	CASDNRNTEAFF	TGTGCCAGTGACAACAGGAACACTGAAGCTTTCTTT
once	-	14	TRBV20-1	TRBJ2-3	CSASWPPNTDTQYF	TGCAGTGCTAGTTGGCCCCCCAACACAGATACGCAGTATTTT
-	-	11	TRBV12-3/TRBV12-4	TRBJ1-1	CASSNRAEAFF	TGTGCCAGCAGTAACCGGGCTGAAGCTTTCTTT
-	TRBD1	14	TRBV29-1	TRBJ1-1	CSVLPGGPNTEAFF	TGCAGCGTTCTGCCAGGGGGGCCGAACACTGAAGCTTTCTTT
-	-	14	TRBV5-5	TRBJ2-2	CADSGEANTGELFF	TGTGCCGATTCGGGGGAGGCGAACACCGGGGAGCTGTTTTTT
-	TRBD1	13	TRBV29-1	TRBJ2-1	CSAQTGAGNEQFF	TGCAGCGCCCAGACAGGGGCTGGGAATGAGCAGTTCTTC
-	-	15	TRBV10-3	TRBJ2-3	CAISESGPGTDTQYF	TGTGCCATCAGTGAATCAGGGCCGGGCACAGATACGCAGTATTTT
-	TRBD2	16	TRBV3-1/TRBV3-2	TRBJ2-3	CASSRLAGGLGDTQYF	TGTGCCAGCAGCAGACTAGCGGGAGGGCTTGGAGATACGCAGTATTTT
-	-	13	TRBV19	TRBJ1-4	CASSLTGAEKLFF	TGTGCCAGTAGCCTGACAGGCGCCGAAAAACTGTTTTTT
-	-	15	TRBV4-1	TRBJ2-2	CASSQDAGYTGELFF	TGCGCCAGCAGCCAAGACGCAGGTTACACCGGGGAGCTGTTTTTT
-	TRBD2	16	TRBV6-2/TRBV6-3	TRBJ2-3	CASSYSSRGGTDTQYF	TGTGCCAGCAGTTACTCTTCGCGGGGGGGCACAGATACGCAGTATTTT
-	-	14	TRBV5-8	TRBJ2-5	CASSVTQVQETQYF	TGTGCCAGCAGCGTCACTCAGGTGCAAGAGACCCAGTACTTC
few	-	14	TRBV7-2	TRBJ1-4	CASSLGRVNEKLFF	TGTGCCAGCAGCTTAGGGAGAGTTAATGAAAAACTGTTTTTT
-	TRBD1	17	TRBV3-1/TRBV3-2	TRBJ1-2	CASSQESGTGGFYGYTF	TGTGCCAGCAGCCAAGAGTCGGGGACAGGGGGGTTCTATGGCTACACCTTC
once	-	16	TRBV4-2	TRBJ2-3	CASSQVGGDRTDTQYF	TGTGCCAGCAGCCAAGTGGGCGGGGATCGCACAGATACGCAGTATTTT
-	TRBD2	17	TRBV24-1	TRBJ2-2	CATSDFRGGAGTGELFF	TGTGCCACCAGTGATTTCCGCGGGGGGGCGGGAACCGGGGAGCTGTTTTTT
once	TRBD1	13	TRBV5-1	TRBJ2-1	CASSMDRSDEQFF	TGCGCCAGCAGCATGGACAGGAGTGATGAGCAGTTCTTC
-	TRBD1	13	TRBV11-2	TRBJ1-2	CASSPGTGHGYTF	TGTGCCAGCAGCCCAGGGACAGGGCATGGCTACACCTTC
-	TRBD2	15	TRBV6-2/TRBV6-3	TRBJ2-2	CASSQLAGGPGELFF	TGTGCCAGCAGTCAACTAGCGGGGGGGCCCGGGGAGCTGTTTTTT
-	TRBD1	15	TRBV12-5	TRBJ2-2	CASGTGGRGTGELFF	TGTGCTAGTGGTACAGGGGGCCGGGGCACCGGGGAGCTGTTTTTT
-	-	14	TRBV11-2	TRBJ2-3	CASRAGLQTDTQYF	TGTGCCAGCAGGGCGGGACTCCAAACAGATACGCAGTATTTT
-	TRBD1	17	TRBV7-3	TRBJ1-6	CASNRNRGELVKSPLHF	TGTGCCAGCAACCGAAACAGGGGGGAGTTGGTTAAGTCACCCCTCCACTTT
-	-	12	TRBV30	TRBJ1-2	CAWSESGYGYTF	TGTGCCTGGAGTGAGTCCGGTTATGGCTACACCTTC
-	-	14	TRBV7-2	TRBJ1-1	CASSPSGVTTEAFF	TGTGCCAGCAGCCCCTCCGGGGTGACGACTGAAGCTTTCTTT
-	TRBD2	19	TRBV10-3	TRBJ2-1	CAISERTSGGAVPSTEQFF	TGTGCCATCAGTGAGAGGACTAGCGGGGGGGCGGTTCCTAGTACTGAGCAGTTCTTC
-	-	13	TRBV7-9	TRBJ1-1	CVSDGGFATEAFF	TGTGTCTCTGACGGGGGTTTCGCCACTGAAGCTTTCTTT
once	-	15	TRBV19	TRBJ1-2	CASNPRVALPYGYTF	TGTGCCAGTAACCCCCGGGTCGCTTTACCCTATGGCTACACCTTC
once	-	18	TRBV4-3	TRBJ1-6	CASSQDPSGSSYNSPLHF	TGCGCCAGCAGCCAAGATCCCTCCGGGAGCTCCTATAATTCACCCCTCCACTTT
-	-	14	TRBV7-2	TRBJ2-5	CASSPQAGKETQYF	TGTGCCAGCAGCCCCCAGGCAGGGAAAGAGACCCAGTACTTC
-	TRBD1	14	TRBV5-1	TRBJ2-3	CASSQGQGADTQYF	TGCGCCAGCAGCCAGGGACAGGGGGCAGATACGCAGTATTTT
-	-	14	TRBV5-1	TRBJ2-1	CASSQEDGFGEQFF	TGCGCCAGCAGCCAGGAGGACGGTTTTGGTGAGCAGTTCTTC
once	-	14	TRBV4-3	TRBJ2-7	CASRQGRGSYEQYF	TGCGCCAGCAGGCAGGGGAGGGGCTCCTACGAGCAGTACTTC
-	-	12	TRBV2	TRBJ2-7	CASTGGRYEQYF	TGTGCCAGCACCGGGGGTCGCTACGAGCAGTACTTC
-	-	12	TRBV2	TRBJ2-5	CASGALGETQYF	TGTGCCAGCGGGGCCCTAGGAGAGACCCAGTACTTC
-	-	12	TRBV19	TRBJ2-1	CASSIRGFEQFF	TGTGCCAGTAGTATAAGGGGGTTCGAGCAGTTCTTC